This TCR beta chain was captured by sequencing in a study of pediatric ulcerative colitis. Study-wide results and caveats: Acute severe colitis showed lower rectal diversity from clonal expansions. Compared with controls, ulcerative colitis showed greater blood-rectum clone sharing.

To note about this clone: Its antigen is not known.

The assay was run at survey level. Assay used: immunoSEQ multiplex PCR; TCRdb lists only in-frame clones, some missing. In the table there are approximately 60,000 clones, about nine tenths of which are singletons. Specimen: blood. This clonotype was sampled from a boy under 18 with severe ulcerative colitis.

The CDR3 DNA sequence: TGTGCCTGGAGTTGGGAGGGTGAGCAGTTCTTC. It encodes CAWSWEGEQFF. This rearrangement joins TRBV30 to TRBJ2-1, with 7 bases that match TRBD2. The ends lost 2 bases at V and 9 bases at J; junction bases unmatched: 1. The CDR3 has 11 residues. The germline gives CDR1 GTSNPN, CDR2 SVGIG (reference sequence).